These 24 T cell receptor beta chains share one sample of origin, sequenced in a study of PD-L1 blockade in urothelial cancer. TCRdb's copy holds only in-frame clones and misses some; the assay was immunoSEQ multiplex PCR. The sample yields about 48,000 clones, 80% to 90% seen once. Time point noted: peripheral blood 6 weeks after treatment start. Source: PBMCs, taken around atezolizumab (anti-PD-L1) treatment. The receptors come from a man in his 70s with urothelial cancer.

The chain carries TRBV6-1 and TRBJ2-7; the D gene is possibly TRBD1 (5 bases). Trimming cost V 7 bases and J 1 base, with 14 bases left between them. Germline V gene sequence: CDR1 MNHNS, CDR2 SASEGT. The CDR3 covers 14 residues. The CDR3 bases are TGTGCCAGCAAAATTGACAGAGAGTCCTACGAGCAGTACTTC. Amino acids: CASKIDRESYEQYF.

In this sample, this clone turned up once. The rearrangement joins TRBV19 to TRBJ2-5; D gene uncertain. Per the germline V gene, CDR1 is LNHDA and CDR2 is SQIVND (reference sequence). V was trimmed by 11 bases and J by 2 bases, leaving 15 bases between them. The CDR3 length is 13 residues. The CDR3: CALPPPVQETQYF. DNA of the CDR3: TGTGCCCTCCCCCCCCCGGTGCAAGAGACCCAGTACTTC.

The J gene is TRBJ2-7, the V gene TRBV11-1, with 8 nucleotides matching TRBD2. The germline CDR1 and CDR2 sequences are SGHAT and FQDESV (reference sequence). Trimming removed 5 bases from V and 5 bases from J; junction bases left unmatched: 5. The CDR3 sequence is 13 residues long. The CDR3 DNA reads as TGTGCCAGCAGCCCCAGCGGGAGAAACGAGCAGTACTTC. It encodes CASSPSGRNEQYF.

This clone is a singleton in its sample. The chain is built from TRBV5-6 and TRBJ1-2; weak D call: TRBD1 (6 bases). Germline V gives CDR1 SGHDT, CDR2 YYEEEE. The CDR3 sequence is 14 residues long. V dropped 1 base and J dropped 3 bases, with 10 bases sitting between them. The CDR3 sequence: CASSLQDSHYGYTF. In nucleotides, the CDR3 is TGTGCCAGCAGCTTGCAGGACAGTCACTATGGCTACACCTTC.

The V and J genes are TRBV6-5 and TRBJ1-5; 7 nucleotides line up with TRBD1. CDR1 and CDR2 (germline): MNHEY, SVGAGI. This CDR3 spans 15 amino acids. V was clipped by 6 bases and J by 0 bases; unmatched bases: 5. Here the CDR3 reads CASRQTGNSNQPQHF. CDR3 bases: TGTGCCAGCAGGCAGACAGGGAATAGCAATCAGCCCCAGCATTTT.

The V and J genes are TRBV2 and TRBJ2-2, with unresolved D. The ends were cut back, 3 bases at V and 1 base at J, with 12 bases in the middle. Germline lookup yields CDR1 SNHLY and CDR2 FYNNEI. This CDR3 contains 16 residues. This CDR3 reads CASSELPSGNTGELFF. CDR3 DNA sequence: TGTGCCAGCAGTGAGCTTCCCTCGGGGAACACCGGGGAGCTGTTTTTT.

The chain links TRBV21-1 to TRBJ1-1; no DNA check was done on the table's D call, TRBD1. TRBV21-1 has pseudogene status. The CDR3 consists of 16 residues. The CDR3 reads CASSKAKGARNTEAFF. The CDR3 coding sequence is TGTGCCAGCAGCAAAGCCAAGGGGGCGAGGAACACTGAAGCTTTCTTT.

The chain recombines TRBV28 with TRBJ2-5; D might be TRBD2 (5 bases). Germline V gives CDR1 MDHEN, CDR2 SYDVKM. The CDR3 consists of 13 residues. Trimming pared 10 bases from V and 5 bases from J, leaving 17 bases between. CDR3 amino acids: CATLNPGGETQYF. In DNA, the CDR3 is TGTGCCACCCTGAATCCGGGCGGGGAGACCCAGTACTTC. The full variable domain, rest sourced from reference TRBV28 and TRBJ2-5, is DVKVTQSSRYLVKRTGEKVFLECVQDMDHENMFWYRQDPGLGLRLIYFSYDVKMKEKGDIPEGYSVSREKKERFSLILESASTNQTSMYLCATLNPGGETQYFGPGTRLLVL.

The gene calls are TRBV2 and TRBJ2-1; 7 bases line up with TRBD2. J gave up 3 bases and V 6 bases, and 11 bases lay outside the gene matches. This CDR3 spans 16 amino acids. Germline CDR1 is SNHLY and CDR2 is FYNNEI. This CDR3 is CASSRLGLADYNEQFF. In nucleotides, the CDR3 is TGTGCCAGCAGCCGCCTTGGGCTAGCGGACTACAATGAGCAGTTCTTC.

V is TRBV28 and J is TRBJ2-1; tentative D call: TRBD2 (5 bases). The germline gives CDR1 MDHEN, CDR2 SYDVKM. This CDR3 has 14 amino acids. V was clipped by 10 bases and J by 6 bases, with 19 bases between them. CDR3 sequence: CAIRSGTRANEQFF. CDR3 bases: TGTGCCATCAGATCGGGAACGAGGGCCAATGAGCAGTTCTTC.

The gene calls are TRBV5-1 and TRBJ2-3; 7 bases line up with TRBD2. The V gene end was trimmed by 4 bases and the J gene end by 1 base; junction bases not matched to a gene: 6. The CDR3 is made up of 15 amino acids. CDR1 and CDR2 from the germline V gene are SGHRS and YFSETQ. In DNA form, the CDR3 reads TGCGCCAGCAGCGCGGGAGTCTTTGGCACAGATACGCAGTATTTT. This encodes CASSAGVFGTDTQYF.

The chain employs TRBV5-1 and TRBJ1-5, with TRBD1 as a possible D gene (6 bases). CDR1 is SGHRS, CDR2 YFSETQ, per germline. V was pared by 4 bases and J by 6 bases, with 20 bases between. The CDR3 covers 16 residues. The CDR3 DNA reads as TGCGCCAGCAGCGGACTGGGAGGGGGAGTGTGTCAGCCCCAGCATTTT. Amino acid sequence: CASSGLGGGVCQPQHF.

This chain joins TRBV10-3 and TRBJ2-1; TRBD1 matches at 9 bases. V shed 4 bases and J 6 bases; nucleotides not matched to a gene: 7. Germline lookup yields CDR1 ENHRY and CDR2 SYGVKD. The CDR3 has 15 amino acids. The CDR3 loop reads CAISARQGEFNEQFF. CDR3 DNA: TGTGCCATCAGTGCCCGACAGGGGGAGTTCAATGAGCAGTTCTTC.

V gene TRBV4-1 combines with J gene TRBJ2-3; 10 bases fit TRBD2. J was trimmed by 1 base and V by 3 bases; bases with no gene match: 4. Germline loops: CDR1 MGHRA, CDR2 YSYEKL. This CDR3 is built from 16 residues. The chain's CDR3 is CASSHLGLAGTDTQYF. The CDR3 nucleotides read TGCGCCAGCAGCCATCTCGGACTAGCGGGCACAGATACGCAGTATTTT.

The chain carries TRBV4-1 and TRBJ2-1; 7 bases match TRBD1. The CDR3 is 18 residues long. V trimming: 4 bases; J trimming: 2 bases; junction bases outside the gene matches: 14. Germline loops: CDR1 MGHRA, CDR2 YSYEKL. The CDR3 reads CASSPTLSTGNPYNEQFF. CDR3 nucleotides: TGCGCCAGCAGCCCTACCCTCTCGACAGGGAATCCCTACAATGAGCAGTTCTTC.

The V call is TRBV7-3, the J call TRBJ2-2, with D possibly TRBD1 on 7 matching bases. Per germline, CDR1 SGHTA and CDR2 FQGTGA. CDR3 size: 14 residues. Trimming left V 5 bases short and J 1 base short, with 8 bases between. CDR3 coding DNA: TGTGCCAGCAGCCAGGGGGGGAACACCGGGGAGCTGTTTTTT. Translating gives CASSQGGNTGELFF.

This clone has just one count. CDR3 sequence: CASSGPVRAYEQYF. CDR3 DNA sequence: TGTGCCAGCAGTGGGCCCGTCAGGGCGTACGAGCAGTACTTC. This sequence joins TRBV28 and TRBJ2-7, with D perhaps matching TRBD1 (5 bases). V dropped 5 bases and J dropped 4 bases, with 15 bases sitting between them. The germline V gene encodes CDR1 MDHEN and CDR2 SYDVKM. CDR3 length: 14 amino acids.

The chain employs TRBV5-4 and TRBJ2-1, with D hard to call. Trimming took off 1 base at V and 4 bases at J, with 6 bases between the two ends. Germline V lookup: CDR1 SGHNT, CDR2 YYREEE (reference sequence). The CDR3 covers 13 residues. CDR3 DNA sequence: TGTGCCAGCAGCTTGTCGCGGTACAATGAGCAGTTCTTC. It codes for CASSLSRYNEQFF.

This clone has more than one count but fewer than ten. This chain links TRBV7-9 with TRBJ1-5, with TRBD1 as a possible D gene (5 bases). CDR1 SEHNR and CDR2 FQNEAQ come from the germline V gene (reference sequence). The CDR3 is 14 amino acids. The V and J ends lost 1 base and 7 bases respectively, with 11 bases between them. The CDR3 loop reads CASSLEGVGQPQHF. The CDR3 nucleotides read TGTGCCAGCAGCTTAGAAGGGGTTGGACAGCCCCAGCATTTT. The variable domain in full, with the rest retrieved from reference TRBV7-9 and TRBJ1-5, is DTGVSQNPRHKITKRGQNVTFRCDPISEHNRLYWYRQTLGQGPEFLTYFQNEAQLEKSRLLSDRFSAERPKGSFSTLEIQRTEQGDSAMYLCASSLEGVGQPQHFGDGTRLSIL.

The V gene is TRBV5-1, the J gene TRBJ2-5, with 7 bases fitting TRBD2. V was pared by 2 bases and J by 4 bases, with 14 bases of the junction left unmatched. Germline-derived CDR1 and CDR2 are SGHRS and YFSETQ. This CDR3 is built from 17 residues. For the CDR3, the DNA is TGCGCCAGCAGCTTACTAGCGTTGCATATCTCTGGAGAGACCCAGTACTTC. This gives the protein CASSLLALHISGETQYF.

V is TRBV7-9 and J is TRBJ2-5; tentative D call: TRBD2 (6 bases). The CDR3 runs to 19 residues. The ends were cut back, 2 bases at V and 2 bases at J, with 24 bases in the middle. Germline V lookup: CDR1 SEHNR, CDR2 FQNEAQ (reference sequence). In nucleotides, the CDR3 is TGTGCCAGCAGCTTATATCCCTCTCCGATTAGCGGACTTCAAGAGACCCAGTACTTC. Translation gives CASSLYPSPISGLQETQYF.

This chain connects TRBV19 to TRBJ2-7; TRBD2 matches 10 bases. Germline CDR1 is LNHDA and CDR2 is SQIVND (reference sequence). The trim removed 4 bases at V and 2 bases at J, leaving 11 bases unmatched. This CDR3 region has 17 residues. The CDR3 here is CASSSPPGAGGTYEQYF. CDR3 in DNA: TGTGCCAGTAGTAGTCCCCCGGGAGCGGGAGGGACCTACGAGCAGTACTTC. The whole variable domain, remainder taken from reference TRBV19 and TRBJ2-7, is DGGITQSPKYLFRKEGQNVTLSCEQNLNHDAMYWYRQDPGQGLRLIYYSQIVNDFQKGDIAEGYSVSREKKESFPLTVTSAQKNPTAFYLCASSSPPGAGGTYEQYFGPGTRLTVT.

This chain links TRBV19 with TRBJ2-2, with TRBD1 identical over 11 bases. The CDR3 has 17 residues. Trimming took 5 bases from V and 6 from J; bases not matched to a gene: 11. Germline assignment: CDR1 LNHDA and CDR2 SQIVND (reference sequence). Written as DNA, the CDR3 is TGTGCCAGTAGTCTAAGGACAGGGGGCGCCGAACCCGGGGAGCTGTTTTTT. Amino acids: CASSLRTGGAEPGELFF.

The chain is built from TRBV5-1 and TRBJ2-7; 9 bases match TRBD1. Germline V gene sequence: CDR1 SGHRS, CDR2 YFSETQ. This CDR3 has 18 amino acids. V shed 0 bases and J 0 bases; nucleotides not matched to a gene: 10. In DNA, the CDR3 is TGCGCCAGCAGCTTGGCCACCGGGACAGGGCTCCTCTCCTACGAGCAGTACTTC. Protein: CASSLATGTGLLSYEQYF.